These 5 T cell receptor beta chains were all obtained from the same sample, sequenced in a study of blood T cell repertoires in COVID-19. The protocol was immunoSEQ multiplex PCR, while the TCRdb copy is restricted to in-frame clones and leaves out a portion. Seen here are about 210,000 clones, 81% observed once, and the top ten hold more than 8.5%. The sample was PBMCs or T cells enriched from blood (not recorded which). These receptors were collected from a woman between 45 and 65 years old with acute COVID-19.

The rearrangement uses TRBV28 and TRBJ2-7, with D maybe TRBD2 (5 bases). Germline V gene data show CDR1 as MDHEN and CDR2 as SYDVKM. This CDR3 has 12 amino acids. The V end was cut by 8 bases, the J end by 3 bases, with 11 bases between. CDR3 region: CASDYGYYEQYF. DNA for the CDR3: TGTGCCAGCGACTACGGGTACTACGAGCAGTACTTC.

The CDR3 sequence is CASSMTGQGREAFF. In nucleotides, the CDR3 is TGTGCCAGTAGTATGACGGGACAGGGCCGTGAAGCTTTCTTT. V gene TRBV19 combines with J gene TRBJ1-1; 9 nucleotides line up with TRBD1. The CDR3 runs 14 residues. Germline loops: CDR1 LNHDA, CDR2 SQIVND (reference sequence). The J segment lost 7 bases and the V segment lost 3 bases, leaving 6 bases of the junction unmatched.

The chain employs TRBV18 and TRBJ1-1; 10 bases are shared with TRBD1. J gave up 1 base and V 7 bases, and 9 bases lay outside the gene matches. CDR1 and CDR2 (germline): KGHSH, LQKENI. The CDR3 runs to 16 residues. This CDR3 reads CASLRDRGTQNTEAFF. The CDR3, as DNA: TGTGCCAGCTTACGGGACAGGGGCACACAGAACACTGAAGCTTTCTTT.

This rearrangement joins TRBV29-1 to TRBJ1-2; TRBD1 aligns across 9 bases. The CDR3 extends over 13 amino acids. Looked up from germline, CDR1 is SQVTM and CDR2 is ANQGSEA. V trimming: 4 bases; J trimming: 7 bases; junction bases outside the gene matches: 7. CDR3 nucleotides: TGCAGCGTTGTGGACAGGGGAACGCGTGGCTACACCTTC. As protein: CSVVDRGTRGYTF.

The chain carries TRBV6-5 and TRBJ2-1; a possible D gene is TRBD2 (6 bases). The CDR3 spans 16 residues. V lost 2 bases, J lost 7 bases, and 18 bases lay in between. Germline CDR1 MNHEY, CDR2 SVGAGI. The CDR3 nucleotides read TGTGCCAGCAGTTACCGAAGCGGAGGGCCTGGGAATGAGCAGTTCTTC. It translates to CASSYRSGGPGNEQFF.